These T cell receptor beta chains were read from a single sample in a study of blood T cells in healthy people across ages. TCRdb itself ran the 5' RACE reads through MiXCR, one entry per CDR3 protein. The sample lists more than 900,000 distinct CDR3 sequences, almost 30% occurring once. The same sample was also used in a study of T cells of mothers and their children.

The sample consisted of blood. These receptor sequences come from a woman aged 40 to 49 in good health. Both conserved end residues are part of each CDR3. A D gene is named only where the DNA matches it firmly. Clone sizes are given selectively: once, few, many, or a class where the clone is expanded.

V,J,D,size,DNA,CDR3
TRBV14,TRBJ2-3,TRBD1,.,TGTGCCAGCAGCCAAGACGGACAGGGGCGCACAGATACGCAGTATTTT,CASSQDGQGRTDTQYF
TRBV7-3,TRBJ2-3,.,few,TGTGCCAGCAGCCCCTCGGCTAGCGGCACAGATACGCAGTATTTT,CASSPSASGTDTQYF
TRBV5-1,TRBJ2-1,TRBD1,.,TGCGCCAGCAGCTTGGTTGGGACAGGCCTCGACGAGCAGTTCTTC,CASSLVGTGLDEQFF
TRBV10-3,TRBJ1-6,.,many,TGTGCCATCAGCCAAGGAAAGGAACAGGCGAGCTCCTATAATTCACCCCTCCACTTT,CAISQGKEQASSYNSPLHF
TRBV7-2,TRBJ1-4,.,once,TGTGCCAGCGGCAAGCAGGGGACTAATGAAAAACTGTTTTTT,CASGKQGTNEKLFF
TRBV28,TRBJ1-5,.,.,TGTGCCAGCAGGATCGGGGGGACTAATCAGCCCCAGCATTTT,CASRIGGTNQPQHF
TRBV27,TRBJ2-1,.,.,TGTGCCAGCAGTTTGACCTCGAGGCACAGCCCCTACAATGAGCAGTTCTTC,CASSLTSRHSPYNEQFF
TRBV5-1,TRBJ1-1,.,.,TGCGCCAGCAGCTCCCTATCGACAGACACTGAAGCTTTCTTT,CASSSLSTDTEAFF
TRBV12-3/TRBV12-4,TRBJ2-7,.,few,TGTGCCAGCAGTTCCAGGGTAAGGAACGAGCAGTACTTC,CASSSRVRNEQYF
TRBV7-9,TRBJ1-4,TRBD1,.,TGTGCCAGCAGCCCGAGACAGGGAGGGGAAAAACTGTTTTTT,CASSPRQGGEKLFF
TRBV9,TRBJ2-1,.,few,TGTGCCAGCAGCGTAGCGGGGGCCCACCACGGTAACAATGAGCAGTTCTTC,CASSVAGAHHGNNEQFF
TRBV24-1,TRBJ2-5,TRBD1,many,TGTGCCACCAGCCGGACAGGGCTGGGGGAGCAGTACTTC,CATSRTGLGEQYF
TRBV7-6,TRBJ1-1,.,.,TGTGCCAGCAGATCGGACGGGGACACTGAAGCTTTCTTT,CASRSDGDTEAFF
TRBV5-6,TRBJ2-5,.,.,TGTGCCAGCAGCCGGAAGCCGGGTATCAAGGAGACCCAGTACTTC,CASSRKPGIKETQYF
TRBV20-1,TRBJ1-5,TRBD1,.,TGTAGTGCGAACGCCGGGACAGATAGCAATCAGCCCCAGCATTTT,CSANAGTDSNQPQHF
TRBV14,TRBJ2-7,TRBD2,.,TGTGCCAGCAGCCAAGCTTTGGCGGGGGGGACCACCTACGAGCAGTACTTC,CASSQALAGGTTYEQYF
TRBV20-1,TRBJ2-7,.,.,TGCAGTGCTAGTGGAGGGACAAGTACCTACGAGCAGTACTTC,CSASGGTSTYEQYF
TRBV9,TRBJ2-3,TRBD2,few,TGTGCCAGCTCCTGGACTAGCGGGATCACAGATACGCAGTATTTT,CASSWTSGITDTQYF
TRBV5-1,TRBJ2-5,TRBD2,many,TGCGCCAGCAGCTTGGGGCGGGGAGGGGAGACCCAGTACTTC,CASSLGRGGETQYF
TRBV6-6,TRBJ2-7,.,few,TGTGCCAGCAGTTACTCTCCCTCCTCCAGGGCAACCTACGAGCAGTACTTC,CASSYSPSSRATYEQYF
TRBV6-5,TRBJ1-2,TRBD1,many,TGTGCCAGCAGTTACTCTCGGACAGGGGAGAACGGCTACACCTTC,CASSYSRTGENGYTF
TRBV20-1,TRBJ2-7,.,many,TGCAGTGGGAGCCCTACCTACGAGCAGTACTTC,CSGSPTYEQYF
TRBV6-2/TRBV6-3,TRBJ2-1,.,.,TGTGCCAGCAGTTACGCGGCGGGGATCTTCAATGAGCAGTTCTTC,CASSYAAGIFNEQFF
TRBV9,TRBJ2-5,TRBD1,many,TGTGCCAGCAGCGTAAGAGGGTATATCGGGACAGGGGAGGAGACCCAGTACTTC,CASSVRGYIGTGEETQYF
TRBV10-3,TRBJ1-2,.,few,TGTGCCATCAGTGATCAAGACTATGGCTACACCTTC,CAISDQDYGYTF
TRBV19,TRBJ2-1,.,many,TGTGCCAGTAGTATAGACGCAAGTTCATCAGCCAATGAGCAGTTCTTC,CASSIDASSSANEQFF
TRBV6-5,TRBJ2-7,.,.,TGTGCCAGCGCCTGGGGATTGGGGGAGACCTACGAGCAGTACTTC,CASAWGLGETYEQYF
TRBV27,TRBJ1-5,.,few,TGTGCCAGCAGTTTTTGGGCCATGAACAATCAGCCCCAGCATTTT,CASSFWAMNNQPQHF
TRBV9,TRBJ1-1,.,.,TGTGCCAGCAGTTCCTGGGCAGGGGTGAGGGAGGGCACTGAAGCTTTCTTT,CASSSWAGVREGTEAFF
TRBV27,TRBJ2-4,.,.,TGTGCCAGCAGTTTGGGGGCAGGGAGGGCCAAAAACATTCAGTACTTC,CASSLGAGRAKNIQYF
TRBV7-2,TRBJ2-6,.,.,TGTGCCAGCAGCTTAGCGCGGATCTCGGGGGCCAACGTCCTGACTTTC,CASSLARISGANVLTF
TRBV2,TRBJ1-5,.,.,TGTGCCAGCCGAAGAAGGGACACACTCAATCAGCCCCAGCATTTT,CASRRRDTLNQPQHF
TRBV10-3,TRBJ2-5,.,.,TGTGCCATCAGTGAAGAAGCGCAGATCCCAAAGTTGGAGACCCAGTACTTC,CAISEEAQIPKLETQYF
TRBV29-1,TRBJ1-2,TRBD1,.,TGCAGCGTTAAGCAGGGGGACTATGGCTACACCTTC,CSVKQGDYGYTF
TRBV12-3/TRBV12-4,TRBJ1-1,.,.,TGTGCCAGCAGTTTAGGCCCGGCCACCGAAGCTTTCTTT,CASSLGPATEAFF
TRBV7-2,TRBJ2-1,.,.,TGTGCCAGCAGCTCGATTCAGGACTGGGGCGTGTTCTTC,CASSSIQDWGVFF
TRBV7-3,TRBJ2-3,.,many,TGTGCCAGCAGCCCCCGGCTCGGGGCCGCAGATACGCAGTATTTT,CASSPRLGAADTQYF
TRBV3-1,TRBJ2-7,TRBD1,few,TGTGCCAGCAGCCCGGGACAGGTGAAGGACGAGCAGTACTTC,CASSPGQVKDEQYF
TRBV6-2/TRBV6-3,TRBJ2-7,TRBD2,.,TGTGCCAGCAGTTACTTCCTAGCGGGGGATTTAAGCAACGAGCAGTACTTC,CASSYFLAGDLSNEQYF
TRBV7-2,TRBJ1-2,.,.,TGTGCCAGCAGTCGGGACCCCACAGAATATGGCTACACCTTC,CASSRDPTEYGYTF
TRBV12-3/TRBV12-4,TRBJ2-4,.,.,TGTGCCAGCAACCTTAGGAGCGAAAACATTCAGTACTTC,CASNLRSENIQYF
TRBV10-3,TRBJ1-2,TRBD1,once,TGTGCCATCAGAGGGGACAGCGGGAGAGGCTACACCTTC,CAIRGDSGRGYTF
TRBV28,TRBJ1-5,.,few,TGTGCCAGCAGTTCGACCGTGGGGGTCTATCAGCCCCAGCATTTT,CASSSTVGVYQPQHF
TRBV10-3,TRBJ1-5,.,few,TGTGCCATCAGTGAGCGGACTATCCAGGGGCCATGGGGGTTGATCCAGCCCCAGCATTTT,CAISERTIQGPWGLIQPQHF
TRBV12-3/TRBV12-4,TRBJ2-3,TRBD2,.,TGTGCCAGCAGCCCTAGCGGGGGGGCAGATGCGCAGTATTTT,CASSPSGGADAQYF
TRBV7-2,TRBJ2-5,.,many,TGTGCCAGCAGCCGACCCTACTCGACCCAGTACTTC,CASSRPYSTQYF
TRBV28,TRBJ1-5,TRBD1,many,TGTGCCAGCAGTGCAGGGACAGGGTGGAATCAGCCCCAGCATTTT,CASSAGTGWNQPQHF
TRBV4-2,TRBJ2-5,TRBD2,.,TGTGCCAGCAGCCAAGAAGGGGCTAGCGGGGGGTTCCAAGAGACCCAGTACTTC,CASSQEGASGGFQETQYF
TRBV20-1,TRBJ2-7,TRBD2,few,TGCAGTGCGGTGACGGGGGGCTCCTACGAGCAGTACTTC,CSAVTGGSYEQYF
TRBV24-1,TRBJ2-1,TRBD2,few,TGTGCCACCGCGATCGGGGCTTCTAGCGGGGCTAGCTCCTACAATGAGCAGTTCTTC,CATAIGASSGASSYNEQFF
TRBV4-3,TRBJ2-7,.,many,TGCGCCAGCAGCCTCCGTAGTGAGGGGTCATCCTACGAGCAGTACTTC,CASSLRSEGSSYEQYF
TRBV25-1,TRBJ2-7,.,many,TGTGCCAGCAGTGAATTGACTTCAGGGGACCGCTCCTACGAGCAGTACTTC,CASSELTSGDRSYEQYF
TRBV28,TRBJ2-7,.,many,TGTGCCAGCAGTTTACCGGACGAGCAGTACTTC,CASSLPDEQYF
TRBV3-1,TRBJ2-1,.,.,TGTGCCAGCAGCCAAGTGTTCAGGGGCAATGGGCAGTTCTTC,CASSQVFRGNGQFF
TRBV7-2,TRBJ1-4,.,.,TGTGCCAGCAGCTCTGACGGGCTGGCTAATGAAAAACTGTTTTTT,CASSSDGLANEKLFF
TRBV20-1,TRBJ2-5,.,many,TGCAGTGCTAGAGGATTCCGGAGGGGGGCCGAAGAGACCCAGTACTTC,CSARGFRRGAEETQYF
TRBV28,TRBJ2-1,TRBD2,few,TGTGCCAGCAGTAGTAGCGGGGGGATCTCCTACGATGAGCAGTTCTTC,CASSSSGGISYDEQFF
TRBV3-1,TRBJ1-2,.,few,TGTGCCAGCAGCTACCGGTGGGAGAACTATGGCTACACCTTC,CASSYRWENYGYTF
TRBV30,TRBJ2-7,.,few,TGTGCCTGGAGTGACCTGAAAAACACCGATCCCTACGAGCAGTACTTC,CAWSDLKNTDPYEQYF
TRBV28,TRBJ1-2,.,.,TGTGCCAGCAGAGTCCGGGACGGGGTCCCCTATGGCTACACCTTC,CASRVRDGVPYGYTF